A single sample gave rise to the 26 T cell receptor beta chains below, sequenced in a study of blood T cell repertoires in COVID-19. Sequencing used immunoSEQ multiplex PCR; TCRdb keeps in-frame clones, though not all of them. This sample has some 120,000 clones, with 70% to 85% found just once. Sequences were obtained from peripheral blood. The receptors were sampled from a human donor with acute or convalescent COVID-19. The donor label of this sample is uncertain.

The chain has TRBV11-3 and TRBJ2-2, with D maybe TRBD2 (6 bases). The CDR3 covers 15 residues. Germline V gives CDR1 SGHNT, CDR2 YENEEA. Trimming removed 2 bases at V and 4 bases at J, with 11 bases between. This chain's CDR3 is CASSLRQGGTGELFF. In DNA form, the CDR3 reads TGTGCCAGCAGCTTACGGCAGGGAGGCACCGGGGAGCTGTTTTTT.

V usage is TRBV2 and J usage is TRBJ2-2; no firm D call. V dropped 7 bases and J dropped 4 bases, with 10 bases sitting between them. The length of the CDR3 is 13 residues. Germline V gene data show CDR1 as SNHLY and CDR2 as FYNNEI. The CDR3 spells CASISDSTGELFF. CDR3 bases: TGTGCCAGCATTTCCGATAGCACCGGGGAGCTGTTTTTT.

This chain connects TRBV4-1 to TRBJ2-3, with D possibly TRBD2 on 6 matching bases. From germline, CDR1 is MGHRA and CDR2 YSYEKL. The CDR3 consists of 14 residues. The germline V and J ends were trimmed by 1 base and 3 bases, with 8 bases remaining between them. Here the CDR3 DNA reads TGCGCCAGCAGCCAAGGGGCGGGAACAGATACGCAGTATTTT. Its translation: CASSQGAGTDTQYF.

The chain joins TRBV5-1 to TRBJ2-5, with 8 nucleotides matching TRBD1. With 3 bases clipped from V and 5 bases from J, the junction kept 6 bases outside the gene matches. This CDR3 contains 14 residues. Per the germline V gene, CDR1 is SGHRS and CDR2 is YFSETQ. The chain's CDR3 is CASSWTGSAETQYF. In DNA form, the CDR3 reads TGCGCCAGCAGCTGGACAGGGTCGGCGGAGACCCAGTACTTC.

The chain joins TRBV30 to TRBJ1-2; 8 nucleotides line up with TRBD1. V lost 2 bases to trimming and J lost 4 bases; unmatched junction nucleotides: 6. Germline V lookup: CDR1 GTSNPN, CDR2 SVGIG (reference sequence). The CDR3 totals 14 residues. The DNA of the CDR3 is TGTGCCTGGAGTTATGGACAGGGCTCCTATGGCTACACCTTC. This sequence encodes CAWSYGQGSYGYTF.

The rearrangement joins TRBV5-1 to TRBJ2-2; a possible D gene is TRBD2 (6 bases). The CDR3 is 14 amino acids. Deletions cut 3 bases from V and 5 bases from J, with 11 bases between. In germline, CDR1 is SGHRS, CDR2 YFSETQ. In nucleotides, the CDR3 is TGCGCCAGCAGCTGGGCAGGGAGGACCGGGGAGCTGTTTTTT. It specifies CASSWAGRTGELFF.

The rearrangement joins TRBV5-6 to TRBJ1-2, with a possible D match to TRBD1 (6 bases). Per germline, CDR1 SGHDT and CDR2 YYEEEE. The CDR3 has 14 residues. Between the trimmed V and J ends, which lost 2 bases and 0 bases, there was a span of 8 bases. CDR3 nucleotide sequence: TGTGCCAGCAGCTTAACAGGGTCTAACTATGGCTACACCTTC. Its translation: CASSLTGSNYGYTF. Combining the CDR3 with reference TRBV5-6 and TRBJ1-2 gives the whole variable domain DAGVTQSPTHLIKTRGQQVTLRCSPKSGHDTVSWYQQALGQGPQFIFQYYEEEERQRGNFPDRFSGHQFPNYSSELNVNALLLGDSALYLCASSLTGSNYGYTFGSGTRLTVV.

This sequence joins TRBV24-1 and TRBJ2-3; TRBD1 is a possible D gene (5 bases). The V end was cut by 0 bases, the J end by 5 bases, with 14 bases between. The germline V gene encodes CDR1 KGHDR and CDR2 SFDVKD. CDR3 length: 16 residues. CDR3 DNA: TGTGCCACCAGTGATTTGAAGCAGGGCGTGGGAGATACGCAGTATTTT. Its translation: CATSDLKQGVGDTQYF.

This chain joins TRBV2 and TRBJ2-3, with 11 bases fitting TRBD2. This CDR3 comprises 16 residues. From germline, CDR1 is SNHLY and CDR2 FYNNEI. The J segment lost 6 bases and the V segment lost 4 bases, leaving 9 bases of the junction unmatched. The CDR3 DNA sequence: TGTGCCAGCAGTGCTCCTAGCGGGGGGTACGGGGATACGCAGTATTTT. Its translation is CASSAPSGGYGDTQYF.

This chain connects TRBV12-3 or TRBV12-4 to TRBJ1-1; TRBD1 aligns across 7 bases. CDR3 length: 12 residues. V trimming: 6 bases; J trimming: 9 bases; junction bases outside the gene matches: 7. The CDR3 spells CASRPPGQKAFF. Here the CDR3 DNA reads TGTGCCAGCAGACCACCGGGACAGAAAGCTTTCTTT.

A few counts support this clone. The chain uses TRBV9 and TRBJ2-4; possible D gene TRBD1, 6 bases. This CDR3 spans 12 amino acids. Germline V gene lookup returns CDR1 SGDLS and CDR2 YYNGEE. V was cut by 3 bases and J by 5 bases, with 6 bases left in between. As DNA, the CDR3 is TGTGCCAGCAGCGGACAGGAAAACATTCAGTACTTC. This encodes CASSGQENIQYF. The full variable domain, in which reference TRBV9 and TRBJ2-4 provide the parts outside the CDR3, is DSGVTQTPKHLITATGQRVTLRCSPRSGDLSVYWYQQSLDQGLQFLIQYYNGEERAKGNILERFSAQQFPDLHSELNLSSLELGDSALYFCASSGQENIQYFGAGTRLSVL.

The chain links TRBV7-3 to TRBJ2-5, with 7 bases aligning to TRBD1. The germline V gene encodes CDR1 SGHTA and CDR2 FQGTGA. J was trimmed by 4 bases and V by 2 bases; bases with no gene match: 7. The CDR3 loop spans 15 amino acids. CDR3: CASSLEGGAGETQYF. The CDR3 nucleotides read TGTGCCAGCAGCTTAGAAGGGGGCGCAGGAGAGACCCAGTACTTC.

The chain recombines TRBV7-6 with TRBJ1-1; D is undetermined. The V end was cut by 8 bases, the J end by 0 bases, with 10 bases between. The CDR3 is 13 amino acids. CDR1 and CDR2 (germline): SGHVS, FNYEAQ. The CDR3 nucleotides are TGTGCCAGCCTAATCGGGATGAACACTGAAGCTTTCTTT. This codes for CASLIGMNTEAFF.

In its sample, this clone is medium-sized. The chain employs TRBV10-2 and TRBJ1-1; 8 bases agree with TRBD1. With V trimmed by 1 base and J by 1 base, 2 bases remained unmatched. This CDR3 is built from 15 residues. CDR1 is WSHSY, CDR2 SAAADI, per germline. Written as DNA, the CDR3 is TGCGCCAGCAGTGAGTGGCAGGGGGCGAACACTGAAGCTTTCTTT. It encodes CASSEWQGANTEAFF.

The rearrangement uses TRBV27 and TRBJ1-1, with D perhaps TRBD1 (5 bases). Germline V CDR1 and CDR2: MNHEY, SMNVEV (reference sequence). The length of the CDR3 is 15 residues. V was pared by 4 bases and J by 4 bases, with 16 bases between. CDR3 nucleotides: TGTGCCAGCAGTTGGGGGGGGGAATTAGGCACTGAAGCTTTCTTT. Translating gives CASSWGGELGTEAFF.

The genes are TRBV5-4 and TRBJ2-7; 9 bases align to TRBD1. Germline V lookup: CDR1 SGHNT, CDR2 YYREEE (reference sequence). The CDR3 length is 15 residues. Trimming removed 0 bases from V and 2 bases from J; junction bases left unmatched: 3. CDR3 sequence reads: CASSLVGTGTYEQYV. CDR3 DNA: TGTGCCAGCAGCTTGGTCGGGACAGGGACCTACGAGCAGTACGTC.

The chain is built from TRBV25-1 and TRBJ1-6; D is uncertain. Per germline, CDR1 MGHDK and CDR2 SYGVNS. There are 12 residues in the CDR3. Trimming removed 7 bases at V and 9 bases at J, with 10 bases between. In nucleotides, the CDR3 is TGTGCCAGCACAGTGGCGGGTTCACCCCTCCACTTT. Residues: CASTVAGSPLHF.

The J gene is TRBJ2-7, the V gene TRBV19; 9 bases are shared with TRBD2. Germline CDR1 is LNHDA and CDR2 is SQIVND (reference sequence). The J segment lost 3 bases and the V segment lost 5 bases, leaving 11 bases of the junction unmatched. This CDR3 region has 16 residues. The CDR3: CASSPEGSGGIYEQYF. For the CDR3, the DNA is TGTGCCAGTAGTCCCGAGGGGAGCGGGGGGATCTACGAGCAGTACTTC.

This clone was detected only once. The chain joins TRBV30 to TRBJ2-7; weak D call: TRBD1 (6 bases). Germline CDR1 is GTSNPN and CDR2 is SVGIG (reference sequence). V lost 0 bases to trimming and J lost 4 bases, with 16 bases between them. This CDR3 has 15 residues. The CDR3 nucleotides are TGTGCCTGGAGTGTACCGGTCAGGGGTTGGTACGAGCAGTACTTC. Protein: CAWSVPVRGWYEQYF.

The rearrangement links TRBV7-8 to TRBJ2-5, with D possibly matching TRBD2 (6 bases). The CDR3 has 15 residues. Trimming stripped 0 bases from V and 5 bases from J, with 13 bases between. Germline V gene sequence: CDR1 SGHVS, CDR2 FQNEAQ. CDR3 loop: CASSLATGVAETQYF. The CDR3 DNA is TGTGCCAGCAGCTTAGCGACGGGGGTAGCGGAGACCCAGTACTTC. The complete variable domain, with remaining parts taken from reference TRBV7-8 and TRBJ2-5, reads GAGVSQSPRYKVAKRGQDVALRCDPISGHVSLFWYQQALGQGPEFLTYFQNEAQLDKSGLPSDRFFAERPEGSVSTLKIQRTQQEDSAVYLCASSLATGVAETQYFGPGTRLLVL.

This sequence joins TRBV30 and TRBJ1-1; D is undetermined. This CDR3 region has 14 residues. CDR1 is GTSNPN, CDR2 SVGIG, per germline (reference sequence). V lost 5 bases, J lost 0 bases, and 13 bases lay in between. The chain's CDR3 is CAWGRFTMNTEAFF. In nucleotides, the CDR3 is TGTGCCTGGGGCCGTTTCACTATGAACACTGAAGCTTTCTTT.

The rearrangement links TRBV5-6 to TRBJ1-2; no clear D gene. In germline, CDR1 is SGHDT, CDR2 YYEEEE. The V end lost 0 bases, the J end lost 0 bases, and 3 bases lay between the germline ends. This CDR3 has 13 residues. The CDR3, as DNA: TGTGCCAGCAGCTTGGGAGCTAACTATGGCTACACCTTC. Residues: CASSLGANYGYTF. Variable domain in full (rest from reference TRBV5-6 and TRBJ1-2): DAGVTQSPTHLIKTRGQQVTLRCSPKSGHDTVSWYQQALGQGPQFIFQYYEEEERQRGNFPDRFSGHQFPNYSSELNVNALLLGDSALYLCASSLGANYGYTFGSGTRLTVV.

This clone was recorded a few times. V usage is TRBV12-5 and J usage is TRBJ2-1, with 12 bases identical to TRBD2. This CDR3 is built from 17 residues. V lost 0 bases and J lost 5; bases outside the gene matches: 5. The V gene's germline CDR1 is LGHNT and CDR2 FRNRAP. CDR3 sequence reads: CASGLVRGLAGHNEQFF. In DNA, the CDR3 is TGTGCTAGTGGTTTGGTACGCGGACTAGCGGGACACAATGAGCAGTTCTTC.

The rearrangement joins TRBV5-1 to TRBJ1-4; unclear D gene. Germline V gene data show CDR1 as SGHRS and CDR2 as YFSETQ. There are 13 residues in the CDR3. V lost 4 bases and J 7 bases, leaving 11 bases between the germline ends. The CDR3 loop is CASSEDYAEKLFF. In DNA form, the CDR3 reads TGCGCCAGCAGCGAGGATTACGCTGAAAAACTGTTTTTT.

The sample holds a few counts of this clone. V gene TRBV7-9 combines with J gene TRBJ1-1, with a possible D match to TRBD1 (6 bases). The germline V gene has CDR1 SEHNR and CDR2 FQNEAQ (reference sequence). The CDR3 is 14 amino acids. The V gene lost 1 base and the J gene lost 4 bases, with 10 bases spanning the gap. CDR3 amino acids: CASSLGWGPTEAFF. The CDR3 bases are TGTGCCAGCAGCTTAGGTTGGGGGCCCACTGAAGCTTTCTTT.

The J gene is TRBJ1-1, the V gene TRBV7-6; 8 bases fit TRBD1. CDR1 and CDR2 (germline): SGHVS, FNYEAQ. The CDR3 covers 15 residues. The V and J ends lost 2 bases and 8 bases, in that order; junction bases with no gene match: 10. CDR3 DNA: TGTGCCAGCAGCTTAAGCTCTAACAGGGGGTTGGAAGCTTTCTTT. This sequence encodes CASSLSSNRGLEAFF. The variable domain in full, with the rest retrieved from reference TRBV7-6 and TRBJ1-1, is GAGVSQSPRYKVTKRGQDVALRCDPISGHVSLYWYRQALGQGPEFLTYFNYEAQQDKSGLPNDRFSAERPEGSISTLTIQRTEQRDSAMYRCASSLSSNRGLEAFFGQGTRLTVV.